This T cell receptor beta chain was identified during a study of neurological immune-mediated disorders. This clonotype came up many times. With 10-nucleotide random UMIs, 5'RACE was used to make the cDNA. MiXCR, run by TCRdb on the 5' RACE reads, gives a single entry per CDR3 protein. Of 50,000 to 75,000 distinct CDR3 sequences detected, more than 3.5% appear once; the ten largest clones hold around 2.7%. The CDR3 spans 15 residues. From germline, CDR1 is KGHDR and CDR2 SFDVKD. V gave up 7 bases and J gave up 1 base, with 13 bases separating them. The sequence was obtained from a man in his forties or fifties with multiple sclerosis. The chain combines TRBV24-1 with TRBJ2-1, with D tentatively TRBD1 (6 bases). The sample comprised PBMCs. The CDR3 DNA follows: TGTGCCACCAGCCCCAGGGGAAAGTCCTACAATGAGCAGTTCTTC. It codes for CATSPRGKSYNEQFF.